The 21 T cell receptor beta chains below all came from one sample that was sequenced in a study of cytomegalovirus exposure and HLA in healthy donors. Sequencing used immunoSEQ multiplex PCR; TCRdb keeps in-frame clones, though not all of them. The repertoire consists of some 130,000 clones, with approximately 80% occurring once and the leading ten covering less than 35%. Sequenced input: PBMCs. The receptor source for this set is a young man in good health and CMV-seropositive.

The gene calls are TRBV7-3 and TRBJ2-7, with unresolved D. Germline lookup yields CDR1 SGHTA and CDR2 FQGTGA. V was clipped by 2 bases and J by 1 base, with 12 bases between them. This CDR3 spans 15 amino acids. DNA for the CDR3: TGTGCCAGCAGCTTAGGTCTGGGCAGTTCCTACGAGCAGTACTTC. Translation: CASSLGLGSSYEQYF.

This clone was observed a single time. V is TRBV6-4 and J is TRBJ2-2; D possibly corresponds to TRBD2 (6 bases). Per germline, CDR1 MRHNA and CDR2 SNTAGT. V was shortened by 3 bases and J by 1 base, with 6 bases between the two germline ends. This CDR3 has 14 amino acids. The CDR3 region has the DNA TGTGCCAGCAGTGAGGAGGGGAACACCGGGGAGCTGTTTTTT. This codes for CASSEEGNTGELFF.

The chain joins TRBV5-4 to TRBJ2-6; maybe TRBD1 (5 bases). CDR1 and CDR2 (germline): SGHNT, YYREEE (reference sequence). CDR3 length: 16 residues. The germline V and J ends were trimmed by 1 base and 0 bases, with 8 bases remaining between them. The CDR3 DNA reads TGTGCCAGCAGCTTGACAGGCCCCTCTGGGGCCAACGTCCTGACTTTC. Its translation: CASSLTGPSGANVLTF. The full variable domain, completed using reference TRBV5-4 and TRBJ2-6, is ETGVTQSPTHLIKTRGQQVTLRCSSQSGHNTVSWYQQALGQGPQFIFQYYREEENGRGNFPPRFSGLQFPNYSSELNVNALELDDSALYLCASSLTGPSGANVLTFGAGSRLTVL.

V usage is TRBV19 and J usage is TRBJ1-2, with 11 positions matching TRBD1. Germline CDR1 LNHDA, CDR2 SQIVND (reference sequence). This CDR3 is built from 15 residues. The V and J ends lost 5 bases and 8 bases, in that order; junction bases with no gene match: 10. The CDR3 coding sequence is TGTGCCAGTAGTGAAATACGGACAGGGGGCGGCGGCTACACCTTC. As protein: CASSEIRTGGGGYTF.

The V and J genes are TRBV9 and TRBJ2-7; the match to TRBD1 covers 8 bases. V lost 6 bases and J lost 2; bases outside the gene matches: 7. The CDR3 loop spans 14 amino acids. CDR1 and CDR2 (germline): SGDLS, YYNGEE. The CDR3 region has the DNA TGTGCCAGCAACTCCGGACAGGGTACCTACGAGCAGTACTTC. Its protein product is CASNSGQGTYEQYF. Supplemented by reference TRBV9 and TRBJ2-7, the full variable domain reads DSGVTQTPKHLITATGQRVTLRCSPRSGDLSVYWYQQSLDQGLQFLIQYYNGEERAKGNILERFSAQQFPDLHSELNLSSLELGDSALYFCASNSGQGTYEQYFGPGTRLTVT.

The chain recombines TRBV6-1 with TRBJ1-2, with 7 positions matching TRBD1. The CDR3 runs to 15 residues. V shed 6 bases and J 6 bases; nucleotides not matched to a gene: 13. The germline V gene has CDR1 MNHNS and CDR2 SASEGT. CDR3 sequence reads: CASSSRQGGTNGYTF. The CDR3 DNA follows: TGTGCCAGCAGCTCAAGACAGGGCGGGACGAATGGCTACACCTTC.

This clone came up once. The V call is TRBV29-1, the J call TRBJ1-4; perhaps TRBD1 as D (5 bases). Trimming shortened V by 4 bases and J by 2 bases, and 11 bases separated the two germline ends. Looked up from germline, CDR1 is SQVTM and CDR2 is ANQGSEA. There are 14 residues in the CDR3. The CDR3 DNA is TGCAGCGTTGCGCGGGGGAGGACTAATGAAAAACTGTTTTTT. It specifies CSVARGRTNEKLFF.

The V and J genes are TRBV2 and TRBJ2-7; unclear D gene. The CDR3 has 10 residues. Trimming removed 4 bases from V and 7 bases from J, with 5 bases in between. Germline V gives CDR1 SNHLY, CDR2 FYNNEI. CDR3 nucleotides: TGTGCCAGCAGTGCGAGGGAGCAGTACTTC. Protein: CASSAREQYF.

This clone was counted only a few times. The rearrangement uses TRBV6-5 and TRBJ1-2, with D uncertain. Trimming stripped 7 bases from V and 3 bases from J, with 9 bases between. Germline V CDR1 and CDR2: MNHEY, SVGAGI. This CDR3 has 12 amino acids. In DNA, the CDR3 is TGTGCCAGCAAGGAGGGCGACTATGGCTACACCTTC. Its translation: CASKEGDYGYTF.

V usage is TRBV21-1 and J usage is TRBJ1-2; the table's D call of TRBD1 was not tested on the DNA. TRBV21-1 is designated a pseudogene. This CDR3 region has 19 residues. The DNA of the CDR3 is TGTGCCAGCAGCAAAGACCAAGCTATATCGAGACAGGTTAGACGGGGCTACACCTTC. This encodes CASSKDQAISRQVRRGYTF.

V and J are TRBV6-1 and TRBJ1-1; 10 nucleotides match TRBD1. Germline V gene sequence: CDR1 MNHNS, CDR2 SASEGT. The CDR3 is made up of 15 amino acids. Trimming removed 1 base from V and 10 bases from J; junction bases left unmatched: 9. CDR3 bases: TGTGCCAGCAGTGAAGGACGGACAGGGGGGGTTCGAGCTTTCTTT. Translated, it gives CASSEGRTGGVRAFF.

The chain carries TRBV7-8 and TRBJ1-1; D gene unclear. Germline loops: CDR1 SGHVS, CDR2 FQNEAQ. V shed 0 bases and J shed 4 bases, with 15 bases lying between them. This CDR3 has 16 amino acids. The CDR3 sequence: CASSLAFGSSGTEAFF. The CDR3 coding sequence is TGTGCCAGCAGCTTAGCGTTCGGGTCCAGTGGCACTGAAGCTTTCTTT.

The rearrangement joins TRBV9 to TRBJ2-1, with TRBD1 matching 9 bases. Germline V gives CDR1 SGDLS, CDR2 YYNGEE. Trimming removed 4 bases from V and 8 bases from J; junction bases left unmatched: 7. This CDR3 is built from 14 residues. The CDR3 DNA reads TGTGCCAGCAGCCCCGGACAGGGGAACTATGAGCAGTTCTTC. This encodes CASSPGQGNYEQFF.

The V call is TRBV27, the J call TRBJ2-2; D is unresolved. CDR3 size: 14 residues. V lost 5 bases, J lost 1 base, and 8 bases lay in between. CDR1 is MNHEY and CDR2 is SMNVEV in the germline V gene (reference sequence). In DNA, the CDR3 is TGTGCCAGCAGTCCCCGGAGGAACACCGGGGAGCTGTTTTTT. It translates to CASSPRRNTGELFF.

This rearrangement joins TRBV11-2 to TRBJ1-1, with 8 bases matching TRBD1. Germline lookup yields CDR1 SGHAT and CDR2 FQNNGV. J was trimmed by 8 bases and V by 1 base; bases with no gene match: 9. The CDR3 contains 15 residues. The CDR3 DNA reads as TGTGCCAGCAGCTTAGCCAGGACAGGGTCCCCCGAAGCTTTCTTT. Translated: CASSLARTGSPEAFF.

The chain combines TRBV10-1 with TRBJ1-2, with D possibly TRBD1 on 6 matching bases. V gave up 4 bases and J gave up 2 bases, with 11 bases separating them. CDR1 WNHNN and CDR2 SYGVQD come from the germline V gene (reference sequence). This CDR3 is built from 14 residues. The CDR3 DNA sequence: TGCGCCAGCAGTGCTCGACAGGAGAACTATGGCTACACCTTC. Encoded protein: CASSARQENYGYTF.

V gene TRBV9 combines with J gene TRBJ2-1, with 7 positions matching TRBD2. Looked up from germline, CDR1 is SGDLS and CDR2 is YYNGEE. J gave up 2 bases and V 0 bases, and 2 bases lay outside the gene matches. The CDR3 has 15 residues. The CDR3 sequence is CASSVDGGAYNEQFF. The CDR3 nucleotides are TGTGCCAGCAGCGTAGATGGGGGGGCCTACAATGAGCAGTTCTTC.

The chain combines TRBV2 with TRBJ2-7, with TRBD1 identical over 10 bases. Per the germline V gene, CDR1 is SNHLY and CDR2 is FYNNEI. The CDR3 runs to 15 residues. With V trimmed by 5 bases and J by 3 bases, 7 bases remained unmatched. For the CDR3, the DNA is TGTGCCAGCAGTCCAGACAGGGGGCGTAGCTACGAGCAGTACTTC. It translates to CASSPDRGRSYEQYF.

This clone occurred a few times. This chain connects TRBV5-4 to TRBJ1-2; D is uncertain. Between the trimmed V and J ends, which lost 3 bases and 11 bases, there was a span of 17 bases. Germline assignment: CDR1 SGHNT and CDR2 YYREEE (reference sequence). The CDR3 is 13 residues long. CDR3 residues: CASSSEAGLEYTF. DNA for the CDR3: TGTGCCAGCAGCTCGGAGGCAGGCCTGGAGTACACCTTC.

V gene TRBV13 combines with J gene TRBJ1-2, with 7 bases aligning to TRBD1. After removal of 5 bases from V and 4 bases from J, the junction contained 7 bases not matched to a gene. Per germline, CDR1 PRHDT and CDR2 FYEKMQ (reference sequence). The CDR3 is 14 amino acids. DNA for the CDR3: TGTGCCAGCAGCCTTCGGACAGGTAGCTATGGCTACACCTTC. Its protein product is CASSLRTGSYGYTF.

This clone appeared a single time. CDR3 sequence reads: CASSPGGSTEAFF. The CDR3 DNA reads TGCGCCAGCAGTCCAGGGGGTTCTACTGAAGCTTTCTTT. The J gene is TRBJ1-1, the V gene TRBV10-1, with 7 bases fitting TRBD1. V gave up 5 bases and J gave up 5 bases; unmatched junction bases: 5. The germline V gene has CDR1 WNHNN and CDR2 SYGVQD (reference sequence). The CDR3 contains 13 residues.